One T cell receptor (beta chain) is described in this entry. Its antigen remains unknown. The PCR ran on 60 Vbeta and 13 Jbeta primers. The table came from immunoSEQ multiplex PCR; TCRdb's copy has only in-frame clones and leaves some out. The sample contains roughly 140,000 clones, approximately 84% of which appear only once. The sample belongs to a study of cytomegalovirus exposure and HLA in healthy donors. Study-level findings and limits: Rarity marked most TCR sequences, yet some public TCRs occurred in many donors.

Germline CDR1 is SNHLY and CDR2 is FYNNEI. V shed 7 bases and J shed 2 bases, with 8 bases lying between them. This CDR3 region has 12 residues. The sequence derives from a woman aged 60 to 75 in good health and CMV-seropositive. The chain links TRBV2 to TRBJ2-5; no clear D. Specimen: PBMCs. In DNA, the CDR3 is TGTGCCAGCACTGTCGGTCAAGAGACCCAGTACTTC. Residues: CASTVGQETQYF.